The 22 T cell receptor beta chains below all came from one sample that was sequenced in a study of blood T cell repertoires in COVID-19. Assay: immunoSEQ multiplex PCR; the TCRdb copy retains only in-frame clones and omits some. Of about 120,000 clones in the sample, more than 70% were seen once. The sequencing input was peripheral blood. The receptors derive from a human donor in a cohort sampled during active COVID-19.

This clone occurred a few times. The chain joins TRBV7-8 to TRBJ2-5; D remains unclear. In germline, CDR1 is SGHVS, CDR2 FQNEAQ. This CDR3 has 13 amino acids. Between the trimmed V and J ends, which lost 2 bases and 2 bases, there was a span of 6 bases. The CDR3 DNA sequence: TGTGCCAGCAGCTTAAACTTTCAAGAGACCCAGTACTTC. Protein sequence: CASSLNFQETQYF. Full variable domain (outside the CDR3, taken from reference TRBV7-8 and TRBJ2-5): GAGVSQSPRYKVAKRGQDVALRCDPISGHVSLFWYQQALGQGPEFLTYFQNEAQLDKSGLPSDRFFAERPEGSVSTLKIQRTQQEDSAVYLCASSLNFQETQYFGPGTRLLVL.

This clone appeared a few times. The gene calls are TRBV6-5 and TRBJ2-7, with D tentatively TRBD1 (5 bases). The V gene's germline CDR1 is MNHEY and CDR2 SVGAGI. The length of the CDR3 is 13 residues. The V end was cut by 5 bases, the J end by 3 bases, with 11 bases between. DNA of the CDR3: TGTGCCAGCAGTCCTCGACAGATCTACGAGCAGTACTTC. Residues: CASSPRQIYEQYF.

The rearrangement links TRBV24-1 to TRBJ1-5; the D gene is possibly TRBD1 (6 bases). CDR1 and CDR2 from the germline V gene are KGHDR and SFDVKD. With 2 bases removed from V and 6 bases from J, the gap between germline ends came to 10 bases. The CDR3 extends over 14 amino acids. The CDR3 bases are TGTGCCACCAGTGATTCACAGGGTTTTCAGCCCCAGCATTTT. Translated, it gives CATSDSQGFQPQHF.

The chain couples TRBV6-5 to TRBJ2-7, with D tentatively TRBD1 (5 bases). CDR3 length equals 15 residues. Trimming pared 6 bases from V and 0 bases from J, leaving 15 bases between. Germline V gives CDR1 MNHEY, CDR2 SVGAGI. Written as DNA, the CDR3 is TGTGCCAGCAGACCGGACACCGTAAGCTCCTACGAGCAGTACTTC. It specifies CASRPDTVSSYEQYF.

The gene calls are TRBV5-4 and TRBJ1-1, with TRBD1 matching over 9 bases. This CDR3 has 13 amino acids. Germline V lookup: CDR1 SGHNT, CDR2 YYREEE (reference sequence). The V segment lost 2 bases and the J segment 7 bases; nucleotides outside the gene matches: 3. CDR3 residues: CASSLQGAGEAFF. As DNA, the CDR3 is TGTGCCAGCAGCTTACAGGGGGCTGGTGAAGCTTTCTTT. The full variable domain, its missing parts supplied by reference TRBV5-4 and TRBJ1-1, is ETGVTQSPTHLIKTRGQQVTLRCSSQSGHNTVSWYQQALGQGPQFIFQYYREEENGRGNFPPRFSGLQFPNYSSELNVNALELDDSALYLCASSLQGAGEAFFGQGTRLTVV.

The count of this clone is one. Written as DNA, the CDR3 is TGCAGTGCTAGTCCCTACAGGGACTATGGCTACACCTTC. Translation: CSASPYRDYGYTF. The chain links TRBV20-1 to TRBJ1-2, with D perhaps TRBD1 (6 bases). From germline, CDR1 is DFQATT and CDR2 SNEGSKA (reference sequence). There are 13 residues in the CDR3. The V gene lost 3 bases and the J gene lost 3 bases, with 11 bases spanning the gap.

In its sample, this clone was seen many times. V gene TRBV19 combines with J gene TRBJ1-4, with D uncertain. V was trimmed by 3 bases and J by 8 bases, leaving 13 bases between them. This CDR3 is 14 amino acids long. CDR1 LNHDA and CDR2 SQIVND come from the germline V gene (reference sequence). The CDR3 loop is CASSIGGSGEKLFF. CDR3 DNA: TGTGCCAGTAGTATTGGCGGGAGCGGGGAAAAACTGTTTTTT.

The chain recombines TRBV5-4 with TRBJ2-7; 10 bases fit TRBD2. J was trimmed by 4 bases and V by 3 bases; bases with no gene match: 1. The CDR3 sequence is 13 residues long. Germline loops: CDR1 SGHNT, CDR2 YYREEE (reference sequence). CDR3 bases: TGTGCCAGCAGCTCTAGCGGGGGTTACGAGCAGTACTTC. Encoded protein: CASSSSGGYEQYF.

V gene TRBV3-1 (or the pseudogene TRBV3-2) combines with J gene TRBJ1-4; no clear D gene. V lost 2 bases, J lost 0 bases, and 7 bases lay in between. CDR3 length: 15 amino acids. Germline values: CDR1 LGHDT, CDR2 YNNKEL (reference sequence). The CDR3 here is CASSQSVATNEKLFF. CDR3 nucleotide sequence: TGTGCCAGCAGCCAATCGGTTGCAACTAATGAAAAACTGTTTTTT.

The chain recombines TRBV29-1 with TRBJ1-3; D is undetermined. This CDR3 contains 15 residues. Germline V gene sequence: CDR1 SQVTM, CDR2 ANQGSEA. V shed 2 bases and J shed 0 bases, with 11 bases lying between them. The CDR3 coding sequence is TGCAGCGTTGAAACAACTAATAGCTCTGGAAACACCATATATTTT. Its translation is CSVETTNSSGNTIYF.

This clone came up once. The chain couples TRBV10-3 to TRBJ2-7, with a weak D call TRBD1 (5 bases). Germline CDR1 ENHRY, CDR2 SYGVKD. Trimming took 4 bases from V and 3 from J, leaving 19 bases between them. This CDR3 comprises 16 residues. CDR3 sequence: CAISGRTGRRIYEQYF. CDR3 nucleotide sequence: TGTGCCATCAGTGGTCGTACAGGACGGAGAATCTACGAGCAGTACTTC.

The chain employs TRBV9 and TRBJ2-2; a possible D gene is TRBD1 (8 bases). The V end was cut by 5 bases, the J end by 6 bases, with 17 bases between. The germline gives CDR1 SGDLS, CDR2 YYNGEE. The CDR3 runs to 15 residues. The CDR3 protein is CASSLTGGEAGELFF. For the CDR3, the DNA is TGTGCCAGCAGTCTCACAGGGGGGGAGGCCGGGGAGCTGTTTTTT.

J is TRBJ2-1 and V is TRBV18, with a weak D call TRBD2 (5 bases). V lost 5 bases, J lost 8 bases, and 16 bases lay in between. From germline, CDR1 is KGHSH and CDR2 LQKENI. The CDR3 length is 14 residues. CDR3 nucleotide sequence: TGTGCCAGCTCAGTTACCACTAGGGTCCATGAGCAGTTCTTC. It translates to CASSVTTRVHEQFF.

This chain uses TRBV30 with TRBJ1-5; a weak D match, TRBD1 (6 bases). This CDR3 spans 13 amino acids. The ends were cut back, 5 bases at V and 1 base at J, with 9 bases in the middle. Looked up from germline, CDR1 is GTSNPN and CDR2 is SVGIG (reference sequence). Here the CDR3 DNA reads TGTGCCTGGGCCCAGGGGAGCAATCAGCCCCAGCATTTT. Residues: CAWAQGSNQPQHF.

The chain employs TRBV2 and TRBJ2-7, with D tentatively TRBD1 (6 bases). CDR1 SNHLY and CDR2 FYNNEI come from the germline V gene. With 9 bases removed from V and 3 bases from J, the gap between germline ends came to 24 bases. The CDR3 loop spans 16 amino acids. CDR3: CASSQSTGRPHYEQYF. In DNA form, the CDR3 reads TGTGCCAGTTCTCAATCGACAGGCCGCCCCCACTACGAGCAGTACTTC.

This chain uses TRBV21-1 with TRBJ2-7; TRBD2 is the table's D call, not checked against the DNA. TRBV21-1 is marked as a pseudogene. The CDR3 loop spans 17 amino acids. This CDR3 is CASSPGLAGPCRSEQYF. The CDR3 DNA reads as TGTGCCAGCAGCCCGGGACTAGCGGGACCCTGTCGATCCGAGCAGTACTTC.

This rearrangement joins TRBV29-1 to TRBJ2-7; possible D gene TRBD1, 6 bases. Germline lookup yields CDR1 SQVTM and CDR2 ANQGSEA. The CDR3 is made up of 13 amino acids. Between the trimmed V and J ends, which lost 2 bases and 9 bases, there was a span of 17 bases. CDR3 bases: TGCAGCGTTGAAACCCCGACAGGTTTATGGCAGTACTTC. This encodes CSVETPTGLWQYF.

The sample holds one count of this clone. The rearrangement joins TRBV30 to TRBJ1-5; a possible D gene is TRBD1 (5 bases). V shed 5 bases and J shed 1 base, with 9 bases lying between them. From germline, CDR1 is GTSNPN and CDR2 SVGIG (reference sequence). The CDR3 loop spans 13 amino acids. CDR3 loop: CAWADTSNQPQHF. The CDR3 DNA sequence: TGTGCCTGGGCGGACACAAGCAATCAGCCCCAGCATTTT.

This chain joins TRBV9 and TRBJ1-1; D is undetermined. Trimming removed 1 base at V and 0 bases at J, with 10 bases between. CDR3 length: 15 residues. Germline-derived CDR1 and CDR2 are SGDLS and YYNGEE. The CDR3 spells CASSVSPGLNTEAFF. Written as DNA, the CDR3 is TGTGCCAGCAGCGTAAGTCCGGGGTTGAACACTGAAGCTTTCTTT.

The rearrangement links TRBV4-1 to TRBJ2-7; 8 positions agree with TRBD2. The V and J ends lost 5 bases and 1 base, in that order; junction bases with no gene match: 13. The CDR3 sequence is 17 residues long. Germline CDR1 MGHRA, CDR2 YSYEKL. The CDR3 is CASSKGLSGGLSYEQYF. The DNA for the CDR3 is TGCGCCAGCAGCAAAGGCCTTTCGGGGGGGCTTTCCTACGAGCAGTACTTC.

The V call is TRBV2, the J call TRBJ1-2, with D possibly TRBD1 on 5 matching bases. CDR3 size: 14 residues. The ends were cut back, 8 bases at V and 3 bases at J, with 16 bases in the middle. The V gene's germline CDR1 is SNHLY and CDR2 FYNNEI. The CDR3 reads CASGTDGGDYGYTF. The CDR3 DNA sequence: TGTGCCAGCGGCACCGACGGGGGGGACTATGGCTACACCTTC.

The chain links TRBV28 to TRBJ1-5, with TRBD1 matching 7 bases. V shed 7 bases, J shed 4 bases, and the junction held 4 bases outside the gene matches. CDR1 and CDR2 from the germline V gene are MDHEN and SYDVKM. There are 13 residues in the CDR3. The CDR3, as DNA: TGTGCCAGCACCCCGGGACAGAATCAGCCCCAGCATTTT. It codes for CASTPGQNQPQHF.